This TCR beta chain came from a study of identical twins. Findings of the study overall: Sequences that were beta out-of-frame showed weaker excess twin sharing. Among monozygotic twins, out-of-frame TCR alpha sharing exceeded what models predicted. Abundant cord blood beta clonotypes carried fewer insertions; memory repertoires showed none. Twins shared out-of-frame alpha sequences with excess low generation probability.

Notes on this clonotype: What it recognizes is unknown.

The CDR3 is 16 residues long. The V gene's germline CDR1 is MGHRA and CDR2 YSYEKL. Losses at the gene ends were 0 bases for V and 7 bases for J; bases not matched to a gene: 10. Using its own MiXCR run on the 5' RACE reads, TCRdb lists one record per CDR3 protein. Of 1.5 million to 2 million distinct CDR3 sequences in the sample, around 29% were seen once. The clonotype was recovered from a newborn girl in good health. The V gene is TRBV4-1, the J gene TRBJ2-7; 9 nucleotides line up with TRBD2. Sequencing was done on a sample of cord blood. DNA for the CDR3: TGCGCCAGCAGCCAAGAGGTAGCGGGAGTGTACAATGAGCAGTACTTC. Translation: CASSQEVAGVYNEQYF.